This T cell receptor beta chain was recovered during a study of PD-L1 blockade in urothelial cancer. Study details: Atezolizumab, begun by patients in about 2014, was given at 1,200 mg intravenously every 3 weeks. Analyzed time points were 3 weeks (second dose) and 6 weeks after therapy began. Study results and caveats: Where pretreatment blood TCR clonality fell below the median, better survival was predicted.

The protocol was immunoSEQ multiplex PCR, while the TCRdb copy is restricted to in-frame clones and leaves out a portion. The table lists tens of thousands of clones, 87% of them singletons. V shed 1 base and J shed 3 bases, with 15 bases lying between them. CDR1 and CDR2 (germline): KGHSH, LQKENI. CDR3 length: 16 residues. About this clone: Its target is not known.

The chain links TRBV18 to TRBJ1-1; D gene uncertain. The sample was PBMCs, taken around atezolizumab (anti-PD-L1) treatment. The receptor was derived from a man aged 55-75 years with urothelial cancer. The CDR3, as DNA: TGTGCCAGCTCACCACTGCCCGCGGATTTTGACACTGAAGCTTTCTTT. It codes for CASSPLPADFDTEAFF.